A single sample gave rise to the 24 T cell receptor beta chains below, sequenced in a study of T cell repertoires in cytomegalovirus infection (dated by TCRdb to between 2018 and 2020). The instrument given in TCRdb is Illumina HiSeq 1500. TCRdb trimmed the raw reads at Q25, called clones with MiXCR and kept productive beta chains. One record per CDR3 amino acid sequence lists the most common genes and DNA. This sample is represented by approximately 500,000 distinct CDR3 sequences; about 11% of them were singletons. Roughly a tenth of the sample rests with the top ten. The specimen sequenced was PBMCs. These receptors all come from a human donor in good health (CMV status not recorded). Some clones in this sample may be carry-over from other donors' samples.

V is TRBV3-1 and J is TRBJ1-5; D gene uncertain. This CDR3 contains 14 residues. From germline, CDR1 is LGHDT and CDR2 YNNKEL (reference sequence). The V end was cut by 3 bases, the J end by 3 bases, with 9 bases between. The CDR3 loop reads CASSQGSLNQPQHF. The CDR3 DNA is TGTGCCAGCAGCCAGGGGTCACTCAATCAGCCCCAGCATTTT.

Many counts were recorded for this clonotype. This chain uses TRBV6-5 with TRBJ1-6, with no clear D. Germline values: CDR1 MNHEY, CDR2 SVGAGI. V gave up 11 bases and J gave up 3 bases, with 8 bases separating them. The CDR3 has 12 amino acids. CDR3 DNA: TGTGCCGCTCGGGACTATAATTCACCCCTCCACTTT. It codes for CAARDYNSPLHF.

This clonotype was seen ten or more times. The chain employs TRBV7-9 and TRBJ2-1; possible D gene TRBD1, 7 bases. V lost 0 bases to trimming and J lost 4 bases, with 10 bases between them. Germline-derived CDR1 and CDR2 are SEHNR and FQNEAQ (reference sequence). The CDR3 runs 15 residues. The CDR3 nucleotides are TGTGCCAGCAGCTTAGCGCGGGGACAGTACAATGAGCAGTTCTTC. As protein: CASSLARGQYNEQFF. Combining the CDR3 with reference TRBV7-9 and TRBJ2-1 gives the whole variable domain DTGVSQNPRHKITKRGQNVTFRCDPISEHNRLYWYRQTLGQGPEFLTYFQNEAQLEKSRLLSDRFSAERPKGSFSTLEIQRTEQGDSAMYLCASSLARGQYNEQFFGPGTRLTVL.

For this clonotype: The junction departs from the called germline gene at one end, perhaps through a read error. This chain links TRBV7-6 with TRBJ2-6, with 8 bases aligning to TRBD1. CDR3 length: 19 residues. Germline values: CDR1 SGHVS, CDR2 FNYEAQ. The chain's CDR3 is CASSPRQGISPSGVNVLTF. The CDR3 nucleotides read TGTGCCAGCAGCCCCAGACAGGGGATTTCCCCCTCTGGGGTCAACGTCCTGACTTTC.

V usage is TRBV6-1 and J usage is TRBJ1-4; TRBD1 matches at 8 bases. This CDR3 is 14 amino acids long. Per the germline V gene, CDR1 is MNHNS and CDR2 is SASEGT. V gave up 9 bases and J gave up 5 bases; unmatched junction bases: 8. The CDR3, as DNA: TGTGCCAGTGGGACAGGCGACAACAATGAAAAACTGTTTTTT. Residues: CASGTGDNNEKLFF.

This clonotype was recorded many times. The chain joins TRBV7-2 to TRBJ1-1; a possible D gene is TRBD1 (6 bases). The CDR3 is 13 amino acids. Trimming cost V 5 bases and J 1 base, with 8 bases left between them. In germline, CDR1 is SGHTA, CDR2 FQGNSA. CDR3 residues: CASSQQGNTEAFF. The CDR3 DNA follows: TGTGCCAGCAGCCAACAGGGGAACACTGAAGCTTTCTTT.

Remarks on this clonotype: This may stem from a read error, because a much larger clone lies one nucleotide away. This chain links TRBV6-2 or TRBV6-3 with TRBJ1-3; D gene ambiguous. This CDR3 comprises 13 residues. The germline V gene encodes CDR1 MNHEY and CDR2 SVGEGT. CDR3: CTSRPQPGNTIYF. CDR3 in DNA: TGTACCAGCAGACCCCAACCTGGTAACACCATATATTTT.

As for this clonotype: The conserved phenylalanine or tryptophan normally closing the CDR3 is absent here, so this likely arose from a read error. The CDR3, as DNA: TGTGCCAGCAGCTTCGGGTCGGGTGAGCAGTTCATC. This codes for CASSFGSGEQFI. This rearrangement joins TRBV5-4 to TRBJ2-1; D is unresolved. Germline CDR1 is SGHNT and CDR2 is YYREEE (reference sequence). Trimming removed 2 bases at V and 9 bases at J, with 9 bases between. This CDR3 is built from 12 residues.

J is TRBJ1-5 and V is TRBV18; tentatively, D is TRBD1 (6 bases). The V gene lost 5 bases and the J gene lost 0 bases, with 11 bases spanning the gap. Germline CDR1 reads KGHSH; CDR2 reads LQKENI. This CDR3 comprises 15 residues. CDR3 bases: TGTGCCAGCTCAGCCACAGGGAATAGCAATCAGCCCCAGCATTTT. Its translation: CASSATGNSNQPQHF.

Many counts were recorded for this clonotype. The gene calls are TRBV12-3 or TRBV12-4 and TRBJ1-2; no clear D. This CDR3 region has 15 residues. V was trimmed by 5 bases and J by 0 bases, leaving 13 bases between them. The CDR3 DNA is TGTGCCAGCAGTCCCTCGGCCAGAGCTAACTATGGCTACACCTTC. The encoded protein is CASSPSARANYGYTF.

The chain couples TRBV6-6 to TRBJ2-2; D is unclear. Trimming removed 3 bases at V and 7 bases at J, with 6 bases between. Germline V gene sequence: CDR1 MNHNY, CDR2 SVGAGI (reference sequence). This CDR3 has 12 amino acids. The CDR3 nucleotides read TGTGCCAGCAGTTATAACCTCGGGGAGCTGTTTTTT. This codes for CASSYNLGELFF.

This clonotype was observed a few times. V is TRBV5-4 and J is TRBJ1-1; the D is unclear. Trimming shortened V by 3 bases and J by 5 bases, and 11 bases separated the two germline ends. CDR1 SGHNT and CDR2 YYREEE come from the germline V gene (reference sequence). This CDR3 is 13 amino acids long. The CDR3 DNA reads as TGTGCCAGCAGCTGGAACCGCGGGACTGAAGCTTTCTTT. Amino acids: CASSWNRGTEAFF.

This clonotype has at least ten counts. The chain is built from TRBV6-6 and TRBJ1-5; D gene uncertain. Germline V gives CDR1 MNHNY, CDR2 SVGAGI (reference sequence). V lost 2 bases and J lost 2, with 4 bases in between. The CDR3 extends over 13 amino acids. CDR3 amino acids: CASSYARNQPQHF. The CDR3 coding sequence is TGTGCCAGCAGTTACGCCCGCAATCAGCCCCAGCATTTT.

This clonotype came up many times. The rearrangement joins TRBV6-1 to TRBJ2-1, with D tentatively TRBD2 (5 bases). V lost 8 bases and J 0 bases, leaving 11 bases between the germline ends. Looked up from germline, CDR1 is MNHNS and CDR2 is SASEGT. The length of the CDR3 is 14 residues. The CDR3 DNA sequence: TGTGCCAGCTTTGAGCGGTTCTCCTACAATGAGCAGTTCTTC. This encodes CASFERFSYNEQFF.

This clonotype was detected many times. The chain joins TRBV7-6 to TRBJ2-3; possibly TRBD1 or TRBD2 for D (6 bases each). The CDR3 loop spans 16 amino acids. CDR1 is SGHVS and CDR2 is FNYEAQ in the germline V gene. V was cut by 5 bases and J by 0 bases, with 15 bases left in between. CDR3 amino acids: CASSLEGGPSTDTQYF. The DNA for the CDR3 is TGTGCCAGCAGCCTAGAGGGGGGTCCTAGCACAGATACGCAGTATTTT.

This sequence joins TRBV30 and TRBJ1-1, with D perhaps TRBD1 (5 bases). CDR1 GTSNPN and CDR2 SVGIG come from the germline V gene (reference sequence). CDR3 length equals 12 residues. V shed 6 bases and J shed 4 bases, with 12 bases lying between them. As DNA, the CDR3 is TGTGCCTGCCCCGGACAAGGCACTGAAGCTTTCTTT. Translating gives CACPGQGTEAFF.

The table lists this clonotype with many counts. V and J are TRBV15 and TRBJ2-5; 12 bases line up with TRBD1. The V gene end was trimmed by 8 bases and the J gene end by 5 bases; junction bases not matched to a gene: 9. The germline V gene has CDR1 LNHNV and CDR2 YYDKDF (reference sequence). The length of the CDR3 is 15 residues. The CDR3, as DNA: TGTGCCACCCGTCCCGGGACAGGGGGCTTGGAGACCCAGTACTTC. Protein sequence: CATRPGTGGLETQYF. The full variable domain, in which reference TRBV15 and TRBJ2-5 provide the parts outside the CDR3, is DAMVIQNPRYQVTQFGKPVTLSCSQTLNHNVMYWYQQKSSQAPKLLFHYYDKDFNNEADTPDNFQSRRPNTSFCFLDIRSPGLGDTAMYLCATRPGTGGLETQYFGPGTRLLVL.

The chain joins TRBV20-1 to TRBJ1-4; D ambiguous. Looked up from germline, CDR1 is DFQATT and CDR2 is SNEGSKA (reference sequence). The CDR3 runs to 13 residues. The V end lost 3 bases, the J end lost 3 bases, and 8 bases lay between the germline ends. The CDR3: CSASTESNEKLFF. The DNA of the CDR3 is TGCAGTGCTAGCACGGAATCTAATGAAAAACTGTTTTTT.

This clonotype was seen ten or more times. The chain links TRBV7-2 to TRBJ2-5; D is unclear. The germline CDR1 and CDR2 sequences are SGHTA and FQGNSA. There are 14 residues in the CDR3. V shed 1 base and J shed 2 bases, with 8 bases lying between them. As DNA, the CDR3 is TGTGCCAGCAGCTTAGAGCGACTTCAAGAGACCCAGTACTTC. It encodes CASSLERLQETQYF.

This clonotype was counted ten times or more. The V and J genes are TRBV2 and TRBJ1-4, with TRBD1 matching over 7 bases. The germline V gene has CDR1 SNHLY and CDR2 FYNNEI. V was pared by 6 bases and J by 0 bases, with 4 bases of the junction left unmatched. The CDR3 spans 15 residues. CDR3 sequence reads: CASRRGQSTNEKLFF. The CDR3 DNA is TGTGCCAGCAGGCGGGGACAGTCAACTAATGAAAAACTGTTTTTT.

In this sample, this clonotype turned up many times. The chain combines TRBV4-1 with TRBJ2-5, with 11 bases fitting TRBD2. There are 13 residues in the CDR3. Germline V CDR1 and CDR2: MGHRA, YSYEKL. Trimming cost V 8 bases and J 5 bases; bases outside gene matches: 4. The CDR3: CASARLAGETQYF. CDR3 bases: TGCGCCAGCGCCCGACTAGCGGGGGAGACCCAGTACTTC.

This clonotype was counted at least ten times. The chain employs TRBV28 and TRBJ2-1, with D maybe TRBD2 (5 bases). Germline V gene sequence: CDR1 MDHEN, CDR2 SYDVKM. CDR3 length: 16 amino acids. With 3 bases removed from V and 1 base from J, the gap between germline ends came to 13 bases. CDR3 amino acids: CASSLEADPSYNEQFF. In nucleotides, the CDR3 is TGTGCCAGCAGTTTGGAGGCAGACCCTTCCTACAATGAGCAGTTCTTC.

This clonotype was observed a handful of times. V and J are TRBV9 and TRBJ1-6; no clear D gene. Trimming removed 1 base from V and 7 bases from J, with 3 bases in between. The germline V gene encodes CDR1 SGDLS and CDR2 YYNGEE. This CDR3 is built from 12 residues. CDR3: CASSVNNSPLHF. DNA of the CDR3: TGTGCCAGCAGCGTAAACAATTCACCCCTCCACTTT. Variable domain in full (rest from reference TRBV9 and TRBJ1-6): DSGVTQTPKHLITATGQRVTLRCSPRSGDLSVYWYQQSLDQGLQFLIQYYNGEERAKGNILERFSAQQFPDLHSELNLSSLELGDSALYFCASSVNNSPLHFGNGTRLTVT.

About this clonotype itself: Given a much more abundant clone one base away, this may be a read error. The rearrangement uses TRBV5-8 and TRBJ2-5; D ambiguous. Germline V CDR1 and CDR2: SGHTS, YDEGEE. This CDR3 region has 15 residues. V was shortened by 3 bases and J by 4 bases, with 16 bases between the two germline ends. Here the CDR3 reads CASSYPGPRGETQYF. CDR3 coding DNA: TGTGCCAGCAGCTATCCTGGCCCAAGAGGAGAGACCCAGTACTTC.